This paragraph covers one T cell receptor beta chain sequence. This sample was included in a study of blood T cell repertoires in COVID-19. Study background: Sites across the United States, Italy and Spain contributed samples from acute and convalescent COVID-19. Sample material is recorded as cDNA or gDNA derived from T cells, B-cell-depleted T cells, or PBMCs.

TCRdb's table, derived via immunoSEQ multiplex PCR, lists solely in-frame clones and lacks some. The sample includes about 76,000 clones, more than 75% of them seen just once. V dropped 3 bases and J dropped 1 base, with 9 bases sitting between them. The germline gives CDR1 LNHDA, CDR2 SQIVND (reference sequence). This CDR3 comprises 14 residues. Sequenced input: peripheral blood. The chain joins TRBV19 to TRBJ1-1; perhaps TRBD1 as D (6 bases). This sequence was found in a human donor in a cohort sampled during active COVID-19. CDR3 protein: CASSILRGNTEAFF. In nucleotides, the CDR3 is TGTGCCAGTAGTATCCTCAGGGGGAACACTGAAGCTTTCTTT.